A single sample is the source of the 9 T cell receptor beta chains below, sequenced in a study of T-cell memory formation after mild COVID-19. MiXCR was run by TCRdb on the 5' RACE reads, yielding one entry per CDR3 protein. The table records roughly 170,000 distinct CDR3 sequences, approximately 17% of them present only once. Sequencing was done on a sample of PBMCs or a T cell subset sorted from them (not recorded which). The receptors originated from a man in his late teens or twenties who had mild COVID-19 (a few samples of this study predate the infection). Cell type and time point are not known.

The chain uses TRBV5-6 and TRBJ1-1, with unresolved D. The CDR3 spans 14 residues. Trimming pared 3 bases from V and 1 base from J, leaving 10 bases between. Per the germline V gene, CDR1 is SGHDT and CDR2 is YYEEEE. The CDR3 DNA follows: TGTGCCAGCAGCTGGTGGGCAGCGAACACTGAAGCTTTCTTT. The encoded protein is CASSWWAANTEAFF.

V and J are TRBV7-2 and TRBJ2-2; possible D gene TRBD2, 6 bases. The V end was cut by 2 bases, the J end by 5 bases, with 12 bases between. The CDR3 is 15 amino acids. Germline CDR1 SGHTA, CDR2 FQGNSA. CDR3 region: CASSLTGGSTGELFF. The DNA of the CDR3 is TGTGCCAGCAGCTTAACCGGGGGTTCTACCGGGGAGCTGTTTTTT.

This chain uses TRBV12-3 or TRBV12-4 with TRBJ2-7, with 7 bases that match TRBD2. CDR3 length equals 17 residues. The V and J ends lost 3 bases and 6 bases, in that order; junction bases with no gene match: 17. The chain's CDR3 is CASSFLAQSVGGSEQYF. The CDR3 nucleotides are TGTGCCAGCAGTTTTCTGGCACAGTCTGTGGGAGGGAGCGAGCAGTACTTC.

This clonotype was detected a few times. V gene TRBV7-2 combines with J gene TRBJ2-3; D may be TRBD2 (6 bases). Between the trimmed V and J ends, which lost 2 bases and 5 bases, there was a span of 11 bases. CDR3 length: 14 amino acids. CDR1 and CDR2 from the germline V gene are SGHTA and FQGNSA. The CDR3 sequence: CASSLSGGEDTQYF. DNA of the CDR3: TGTGCCAGCAGCTTATCTGGCGGGGAAGATACGCAGTATTTT. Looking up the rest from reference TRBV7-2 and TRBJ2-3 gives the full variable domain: GAGVSQSPSNKVTEKGKDVELRCDPISGHTALYWYRQSLGQGLEFLIYFQGNSAPDKSGLPSDRFSAERTGGSVSTLTIQRTQQEDSAVYLCASSLSGGEDTQYFGPGTRLTVL.

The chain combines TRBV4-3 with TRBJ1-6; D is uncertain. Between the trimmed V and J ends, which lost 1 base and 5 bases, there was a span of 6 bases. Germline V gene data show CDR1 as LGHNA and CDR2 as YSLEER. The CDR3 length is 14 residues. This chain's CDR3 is CASSQGADNSPLHF. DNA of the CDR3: TGCGCCAGCAGCCAAGGCGCTGATAATTCACCCCTCCACTTT.

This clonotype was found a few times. For the CDR3, the DNA is TGCAGCGGTGCCGGGGGGAATCAGCCCCAGCATTTT. Its protein is CSGAGGNQPQHF. J is TRBJ1-5 and V is TRBV20-1, with D possibly matching TRBD1 (5 bases). CDR3 length equals 12 residues. CDR1 is DFQATT and CDR2 is SNEGSKA in the germline V gene (reference sequence).

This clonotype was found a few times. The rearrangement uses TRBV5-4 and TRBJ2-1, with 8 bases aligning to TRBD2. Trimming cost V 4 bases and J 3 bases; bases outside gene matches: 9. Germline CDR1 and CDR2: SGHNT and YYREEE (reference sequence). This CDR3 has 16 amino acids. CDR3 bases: TGTGCCAGCAGCCTCCTATCGGGGGGGATCTACAATGAGCAGTTCTTC. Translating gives CASSLLSGGIYNEQFF.

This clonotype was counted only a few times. The CDR3 DNA reads as TGCGCCAGCAGCGACCGAAGCGGGGGGCCCACAGATACGCAGTATTTT. Its translation: CASSDRSGGPTDTQYF. The chain recombines TRBV5-1 with TRBJ2-3; 9 nucleotides align to TRBD2. Germline assignment: CDR1 SGHRS and CDR2 YFSETQ. The CDR3 is 16 residues long. V dropped 4 bases and J dropped 2; count of bases not matched to a gene: 8.

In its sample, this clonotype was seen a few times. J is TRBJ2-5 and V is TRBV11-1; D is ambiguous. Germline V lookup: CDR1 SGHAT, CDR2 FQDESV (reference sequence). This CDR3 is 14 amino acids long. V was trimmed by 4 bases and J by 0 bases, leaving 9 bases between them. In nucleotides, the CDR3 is TGTGCCAGCAGCTCCGACCGATACCAAGAGACCCAGTACTTC. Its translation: CASSSDRYQETQYF.